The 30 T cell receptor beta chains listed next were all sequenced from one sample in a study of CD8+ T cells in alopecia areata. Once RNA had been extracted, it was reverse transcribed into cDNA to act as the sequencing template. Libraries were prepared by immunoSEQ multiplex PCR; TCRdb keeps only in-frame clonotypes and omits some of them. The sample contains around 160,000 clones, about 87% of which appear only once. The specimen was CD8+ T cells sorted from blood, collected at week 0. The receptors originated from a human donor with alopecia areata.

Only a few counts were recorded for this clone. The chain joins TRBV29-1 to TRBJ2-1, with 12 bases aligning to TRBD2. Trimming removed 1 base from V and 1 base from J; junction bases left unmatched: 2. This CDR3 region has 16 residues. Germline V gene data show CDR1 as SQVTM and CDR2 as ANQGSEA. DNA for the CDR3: TGCAGCGTTGAAGGACTAGCGGGAGAGTCCTACAATGAGCAGTTCTTC. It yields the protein CSVEGLAGESYNEQFF.

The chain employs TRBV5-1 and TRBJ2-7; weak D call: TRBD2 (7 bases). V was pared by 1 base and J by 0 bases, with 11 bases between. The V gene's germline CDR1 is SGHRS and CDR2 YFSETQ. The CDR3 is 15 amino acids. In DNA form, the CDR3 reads TGCGCCAGCAGCTTGCGGGGGGCGCGCTCCTACGAGCAGTACTTC. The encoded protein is CASSLRGARSYEQYF.

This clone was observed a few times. The CDR3 here is CASSLFAGSLTDTQYF. In nucleotides, the CDR3 is TGTGCCAGCAGTTTATTCGCAGGGTCCCTGACAGATACGCAGTATTTT. J is TRBJ2-3 and V is TRBV28; D is perhaps TRBD1 (5 bases). The CDR3 spans 16 residues. V shed 1 base and J shed 3 bases, with 14 bases lying between them. In germline, CDR1 is MDHEN, CDR2 SYDVKM. Drawing the rest from reference TRBV28 and TRBJ2-3, the complete variable domain is DVKVTQSSRYLVKRTGEKVFLECVQDMDHENMFWYRQDPGLGLRLIYFSYDVKMKEKGDIPEGYSVSREKKERFSLILESASTNQTSMYLCASSLFAGSLTDTQYFGPGTRLTVL.

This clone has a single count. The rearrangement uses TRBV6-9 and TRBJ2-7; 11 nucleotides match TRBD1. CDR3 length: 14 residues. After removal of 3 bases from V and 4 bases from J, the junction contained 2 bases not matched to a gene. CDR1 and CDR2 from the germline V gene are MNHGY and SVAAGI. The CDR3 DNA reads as TGTGCCAGCAGTTACGGACAGGGGGCATACGAGCAGTACTTC. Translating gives CASSYGQGAYEQYF.

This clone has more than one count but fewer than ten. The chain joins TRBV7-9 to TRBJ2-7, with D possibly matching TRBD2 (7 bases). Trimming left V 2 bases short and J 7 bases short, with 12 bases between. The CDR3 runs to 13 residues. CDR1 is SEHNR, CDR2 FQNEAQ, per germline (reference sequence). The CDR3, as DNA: TGTGCCAGCAGCTTAAGGGGGAGGGGAGAGCAGTACTTC. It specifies CASSLRGRGEQYF.

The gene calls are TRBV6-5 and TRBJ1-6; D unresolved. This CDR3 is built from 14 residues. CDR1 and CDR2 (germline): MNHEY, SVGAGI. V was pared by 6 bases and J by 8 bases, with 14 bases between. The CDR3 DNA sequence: TGTGCCAGCAGAAATCTAATGGAGGATTCACCCCTCCACTTT. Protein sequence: CASRNLMEDSPLHF.

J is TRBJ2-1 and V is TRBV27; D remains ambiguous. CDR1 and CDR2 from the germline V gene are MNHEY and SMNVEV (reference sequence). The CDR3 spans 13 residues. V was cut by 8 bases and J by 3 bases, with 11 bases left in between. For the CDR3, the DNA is TGTGCCAGCGGGTTTACCGGCTACAATGAGCAGTTCTTC. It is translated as CASGFTGYNEQFF.

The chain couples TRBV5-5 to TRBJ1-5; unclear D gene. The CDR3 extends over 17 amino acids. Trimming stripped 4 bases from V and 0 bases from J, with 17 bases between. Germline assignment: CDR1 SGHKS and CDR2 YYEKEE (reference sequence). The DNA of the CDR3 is TGTGCCAGCAGCCCCTCTTCCGTGATCTCTAGCAATCAGCCCCAGCATTTT. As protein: CASSPSSVISSNQPQHF.

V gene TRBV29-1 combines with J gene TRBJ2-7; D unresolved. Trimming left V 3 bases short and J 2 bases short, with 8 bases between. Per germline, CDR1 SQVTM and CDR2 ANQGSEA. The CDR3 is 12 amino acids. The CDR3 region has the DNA TGCAGCGTTGAGTCGGAACCCTACGAGCAGTACTTC. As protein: CSVESEPYEQYF.

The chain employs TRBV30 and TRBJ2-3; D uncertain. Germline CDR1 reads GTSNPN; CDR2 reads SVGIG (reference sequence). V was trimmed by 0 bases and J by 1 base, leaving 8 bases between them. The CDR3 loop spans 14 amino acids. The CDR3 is CAWSVGQGTDTQYF. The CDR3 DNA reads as TGTGCCTGGAGTGTTGGGCAGGGCACAGATACGCAGTATTTT. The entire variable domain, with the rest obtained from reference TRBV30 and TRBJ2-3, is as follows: SQTIHQWPATLVQPVGSPLSLECTVEGTSNPNLYWYRQAAGRGLQLLFYSVGIGQISSEVPQNLSASRPQDRQFILSSKKLLLSDSGFYLCAWSVGQGTDTQYFGPGTRLTVL.

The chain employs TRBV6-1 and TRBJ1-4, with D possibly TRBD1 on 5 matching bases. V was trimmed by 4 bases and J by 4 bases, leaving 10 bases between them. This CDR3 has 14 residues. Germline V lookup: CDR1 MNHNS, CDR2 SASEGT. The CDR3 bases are TGTGCCAGCAGTGTGACAGATTATAATGAAAAACTGTTTTTT. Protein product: CASSVTDYNEKLFF.

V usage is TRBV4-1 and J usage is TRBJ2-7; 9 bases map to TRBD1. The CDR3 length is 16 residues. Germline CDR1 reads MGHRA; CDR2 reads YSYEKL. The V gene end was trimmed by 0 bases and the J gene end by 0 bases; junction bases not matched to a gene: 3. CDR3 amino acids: CASSQEGTGTSYEQYF. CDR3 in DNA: TGCGCCAGCAGCCAAGAAGGGACAGGGACCTCCTACGAGCAGTACTTC.

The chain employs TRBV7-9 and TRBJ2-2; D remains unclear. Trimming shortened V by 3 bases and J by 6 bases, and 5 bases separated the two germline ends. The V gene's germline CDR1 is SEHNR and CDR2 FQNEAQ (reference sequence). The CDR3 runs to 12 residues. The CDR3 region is CASSFGAGELFF. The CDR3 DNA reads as TGTGCCAGCAGCTTTGGGGCCGGGGAGCTGTTTTTT. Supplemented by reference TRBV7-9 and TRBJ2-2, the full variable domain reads DTGVSQNPRHKITKRGQNVTFRCDPISEHNRLYWYRQTLGQGPEFLTYFQNEAQLEKSRLLSDRFSAERPKGSFSTLEIQRTEQGDSAMYLCASSFGAGELFFGEGSRLTVL.

The CDR3 region is CASSPNSGGEGYTF. CDR3 nucleotide sequence: TGCGCCAGCAGCCCGAATTCGGGGGGCGAAGGCTACACCTTC. The rearrangement uses TRBV5-1 and TRBJ1-2, with D perhaps TRBD1 (6 bases). In germline, CDR1 is SGHRS, CDR2 YFSETQ. V gave up 4 bases and J gave up 8 bases, with 18 bases separating them. CDR3 size: 14 residues.

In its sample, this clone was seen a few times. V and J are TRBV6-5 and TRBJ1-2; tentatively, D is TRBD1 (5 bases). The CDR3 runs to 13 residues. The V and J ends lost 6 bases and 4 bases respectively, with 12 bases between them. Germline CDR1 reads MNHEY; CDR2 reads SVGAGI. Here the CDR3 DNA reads TGTGCCAGCAGCCACGACAGCCCCTATGGCTACACCTTC. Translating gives CASSHDSPYGYTF.

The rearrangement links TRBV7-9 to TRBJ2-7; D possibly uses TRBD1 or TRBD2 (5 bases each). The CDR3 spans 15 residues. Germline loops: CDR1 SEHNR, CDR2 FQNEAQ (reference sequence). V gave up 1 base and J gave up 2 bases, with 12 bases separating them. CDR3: CASSLGGTATYEQYF. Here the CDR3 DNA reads TGTGCCAGCAGCTTAGGGGGGACGGCGACCTACGAGCAGTACTTC.

The CDR3 is CASSLEWTSGYNEQFF. CDR3 nucleotides: TGTGCCAGCAGCTTAGAGTGGACTAGCGGATACAATGAGCAGTTCTTC. This chain uses TRBV11-2 with TRBJ2-1; 10 bases line up with TRBD2. Germline trimming cut 0 bases from V and 4 bases from J; bases unmatched to any gene: 3. Germline CDR1 is SGHAT and CDR2 is FQNNGV. The CDR3 spans 16 residues.

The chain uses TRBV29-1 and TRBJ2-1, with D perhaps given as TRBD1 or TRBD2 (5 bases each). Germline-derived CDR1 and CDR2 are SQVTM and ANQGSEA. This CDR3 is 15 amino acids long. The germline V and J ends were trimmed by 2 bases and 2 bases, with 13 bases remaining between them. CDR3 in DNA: TGCAGCGTTGAAACCGGGACGGCTACCTACAATGAGCAGTTCTTC. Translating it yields CSVETGTATYNEQFF.

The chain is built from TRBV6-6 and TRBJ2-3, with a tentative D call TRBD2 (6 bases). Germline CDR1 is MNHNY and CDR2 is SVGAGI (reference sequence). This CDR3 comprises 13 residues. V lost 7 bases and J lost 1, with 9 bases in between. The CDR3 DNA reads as TGTGCCAGCACGGCTAGCGGCACAGATACGCAGTATTTT. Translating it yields CASTASGTDTQYF.

CDR3 loop: CASSYSGAGETQYF. CDR3 sequence (DNA): TGTGCCAGCAGTTACTCGGGAGCCGGGGAGACCCAGTACTTC. The V and J genes are TRBV6-5 and TRBJ2-5, with a tentative D call TRBD2 (5 bases). The CDR3 contains 14 residues. Looked up from germline, CDR1 is MNHEY and CDR2 is SVGAGI. V was pared by 0 bases and J by 5 bases, with 10 bases between.

CDR3 sequence: CASSFGASYEQYF. The CDR3 DNA reads TGTGCCAGCAGCTTCGGGGCGAGCTACGAGCAGTACTTC. This chain links TRBV7-9 with TRBJ2-7; D is perhaps TRBD1 or TRBD2 (5 bases each). CDR1 is SEHNR and CDR2 is FQNEAQ in the germline V gene (reference sequence). The CDR3 is 13 amino acids. V shed 3 bases and J shed 3 bases, with 9 bases lying between them. Full variable domain (missing parts from reference TRBV7-9 and TRBJ2-7): DTGVSQNPRHKITKRGQNVTFRCDPISEHNRLYWYRQTLGQGPEFLTYFQNEAQLEKSRLLSDRFSAERPKGSFSTLEIQRTEQGDSAMYLCASSFGASYEQYFGPGTRLTVT.

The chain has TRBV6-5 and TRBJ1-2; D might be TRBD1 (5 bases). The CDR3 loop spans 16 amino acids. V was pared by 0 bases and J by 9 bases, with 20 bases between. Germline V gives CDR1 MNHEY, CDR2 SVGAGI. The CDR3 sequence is CASSYSIYGTEPSYTF. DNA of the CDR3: TGTGCCAGCAGTTACTCGATTTATGGGACCGAGCCAAGCTACACCTTC.

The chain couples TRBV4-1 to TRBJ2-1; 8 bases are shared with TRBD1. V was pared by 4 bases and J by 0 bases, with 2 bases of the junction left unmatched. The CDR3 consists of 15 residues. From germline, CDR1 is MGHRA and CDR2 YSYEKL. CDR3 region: CASSPGTGSYNEQFF. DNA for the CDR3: TGCGCCAGCAGCCCCGGGACAGGCTCCTACAATGAGCAGTTCTTC.

The DNA for the CDR3 is TGTGCCTGGAGTGTCTCCCTAGGGAGTGATCAGCCCCAGCATTTT. Protein product: CAWSVSLGSDQPQHF. The V call is TRBV30, the J call TRBJ1-5; no firm D call. CDR1 and CDR2 from the germline V gene are GTSNPN and SVGIG (reference sequence). This CDR3 contains 15 residues. The V end was cut by 0 bases, the J end by 5 bases, with 14 bases between.

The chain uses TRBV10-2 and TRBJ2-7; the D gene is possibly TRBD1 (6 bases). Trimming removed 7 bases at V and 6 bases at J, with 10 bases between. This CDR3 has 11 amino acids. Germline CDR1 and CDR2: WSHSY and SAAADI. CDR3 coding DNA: TGCGCCAGCAAATTCAGGGGCGAGCAGTACTTC. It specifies CASKFRGEQYF.

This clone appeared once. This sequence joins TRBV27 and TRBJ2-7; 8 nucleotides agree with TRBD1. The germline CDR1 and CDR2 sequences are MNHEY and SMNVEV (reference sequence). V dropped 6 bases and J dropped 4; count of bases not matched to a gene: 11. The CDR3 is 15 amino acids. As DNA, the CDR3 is TGTGCCAGCAGAATCGCCGGACAGGGCGCATACGAGCAGTACTTC. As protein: CASRIAGQGAYEQYF.

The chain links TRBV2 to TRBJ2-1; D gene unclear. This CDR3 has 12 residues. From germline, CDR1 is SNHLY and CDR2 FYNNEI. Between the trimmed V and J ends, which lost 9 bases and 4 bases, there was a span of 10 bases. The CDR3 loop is CASLYEYNEQFF. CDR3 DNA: TGTGCCAGTTTGTATGAGTACAATGAGCAGTTCTTC.

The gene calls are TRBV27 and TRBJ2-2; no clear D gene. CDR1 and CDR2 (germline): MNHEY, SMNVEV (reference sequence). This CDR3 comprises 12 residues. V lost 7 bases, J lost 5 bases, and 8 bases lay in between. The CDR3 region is CASNPGTGELFF. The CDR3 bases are TGTGCCAGCAACCCCGGGACCGGGGAGCTGTTTTTT.

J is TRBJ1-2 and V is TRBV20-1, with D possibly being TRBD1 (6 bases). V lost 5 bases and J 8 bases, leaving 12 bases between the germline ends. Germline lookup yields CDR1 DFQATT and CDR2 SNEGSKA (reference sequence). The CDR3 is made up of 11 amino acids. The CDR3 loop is CSAYLGQGYTF. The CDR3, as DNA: TGCAGTGCTTACTTAGGACAGGGCTACACCTTC.

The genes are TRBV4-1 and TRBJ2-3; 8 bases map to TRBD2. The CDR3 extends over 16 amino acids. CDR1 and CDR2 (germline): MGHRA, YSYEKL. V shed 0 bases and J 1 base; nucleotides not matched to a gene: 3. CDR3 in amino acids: CASSQDTAGGTDTQYF. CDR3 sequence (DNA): TGCGCCAGCAGCCAAGACACAGCGGGAGGCACAGATACGCAGTATTTT.